Following are 28 T cell receptor beta chains from one sample sequenced in a study of cytomegalovirus exposure and HLA in healthy donors. PCR involved 60 Vbeta and 13 Jbeta primers. TCRdb keeps only in-frame clones here, not all; method: immunoSEQ multiplex PCR. The table lists almost 200,000 clones, around three quarters of them singletons, with about 4.4% in the top ten. The sequencing input was PBMCs. These receptors were taken from a young woman in good health and CMV-seropositive.

V gene TRBV30 combines with J gene TRBJ1-1; a weak D match, TRBD1 (6 bases). CDR3 length: 14 amino acids. Trimming removed 3 bases from V and 2 bases from J, with 13 bases in between. Germline V gives CDR1 GTSNPN, CDR2 SVGIG (reference sequence). Here the CDR3 reads CAWSGQFLNTEAFF. The CDR3 coding sequence is TGTGCCTGGAGCGGACAGTTCCTTAACACTGAAGCTTTCTTT.

CDR3: CAISELVTEAFF. The CDR3 region has the DNA TGTGCCATCAGTGAGCTCGTGACAGAAGCTTTCTTT. The chain combines TRBV10-3 with TRBJ1-1; unclear D gene. The CDR3 contains 12 residues. The germline V gene has CDR1 ENHRY and CDR2 SYGVKD. The ends were cut back, 2 bases at V and 8 bases at J, with 9 bases in the middle.

This clone was seen more than once but under ten times. The chain couples TRBV11-2 to TRBJ2-1, with TRBD1 identical over 7 bases. Trimming at V came to 1 base and at J to 0 bases, leaving 9 bases not matched to a gene. Germline CDR1 and CDR2: SGHAT and FQNNGV. The CDR3 is made up of 18 amino acids. In DNA, the CDR3 is TGTGCCAGCAGCTTAGTTTTTGGGTCAGGGGGCTCCTACAATGAGCAGTTCTTC. Protein: CASSLVFGSGGSYNEQFF.

The chain combines TRBV2 with TRBJ2-2; 7 bases line up with TRBD2. This CDR3 contains 16 residues. V was pared by 3 bases and J by 5 bases, with 9 bases of the junction left unmatched. Germline V gene sequence: CDR1 SNHLY, CDR2 FYNNEI. CDR3 coding DNA: TGTGCCAGCAGTGATCTTAGCGGGCTCGAAACCGGGGAGCTGTTTTTT. It yields the protein CASSDLSGLETGELFF.

This chain connects TRBV27 to TRBJ2-7, with 7 bases identical to TRBD1. Germline V gives CDR1 MNHEY, CDR2 SMNVEV (reference sequence). The CDR3 consists of 15 residues. V shed 2 bases and J 0 bases; nucleotides not matched to a gene: 4. The CDR3 is CASSLGQGVSYEQYF. The CDR3 DNA is TGTGCCAGCAGTTTAGGGCAGGGGGTCTCCTACGAGCAGTACTTC.

In nucleotides, the CDR3 is TGTGCCAGCAGTGAATGGGGGACAGGGGACGAGCAGTACTTC. Translated: CASSEWGTGDEQYF. V is TRBV25-1 and J is TRBJ2-7; 10 nucleotides line up with TRBD1. Germline assignment: CDR1 MGHDK and CDR2 SYGVNS. V shed 1 base and J 5 bases; nucleotides not matched to a gene: 2. This CDR3 is built from 14 residues.

The V gene is TRBV9, the J gene TRBJ2-7; a weak D match, TRBD2 (5 bases). CDR3 length: 16 amino acids. The V end lost 1 base, the J end lost 0 bases, and 14 bases lay between the germline ends. From germline, CDR1 is SGDLS and CDR2 YYNGEE. The CDR3 DNA reads as TGTGCCAGCAGCGTATCCGGTCGGGGAAGCTCCTACGAGCAGTACTTC. This gives the protein CASSVSGRGSSYEQYF.

The chain's CDR3 is CASSEDRVSYGYTF. CDR3 DNA: TGTGCCAGCAGCGAGGACAGGGTGAGCTATGGCTACACCTTC. The genes are TRBV11-2 and TRBJ1-2, with TRBD1 matching over 8 bases. The V and J ends lost 5 bases and 4 bases, in that order; junction bases with no gene match: 6. The CDR3 contains 14 residues. Germline loops: CDR1 SGHAT, CDR2 FQNNGV.

The genes are TRBV13 and TRBJ2-3; TRBD1 aligns across 7 bases. The CDR3 totals 14 residues. V lost 2 bases, J lost 6 bases, and 5 bases stayed unmatched. CDR1 and CDR2 from the germline V gene are PRHDT and FYEKMQ (reference sequence). The CDR3 loop is CASSLRGGHDTQYF. CDR3 nucleotide sequence: TGTGCCAGCAGCTTAAGAGGGGGCCACGATACGCAGTATTTT.

The chain combines TRBV9 with TRBJ2-1, with TRBD2 identical over 14 bases. CDR1 is SGDLS and CDR2 is YYNGEE in the germline V gene. CDR3 length equals 16 residues. V lost 2 bases, J lost 6 bases, and 4 bases stayed unmatched. CDR3 DNA sequence: TGTGCCAGCAGCGTCCGAGGACTAGCGGGGGGCAATGAGCAGTTCTTC. As protein: CASSVRGLAGGNEQFF.

The rearrangement joins TRBV2 to TRBJ1-1, with D possibly being TRBD1 (5 bases). This CDR3 has 13 amino acids. Trimming pared 7 bases from V and 1 base from J, leaving 10 bases between. Germline lookup yields CDR1 SNHLY and CDR2 FYNNEI. The CDR3 reads CASNGGGNTEAFF. CDR3 DNA: TGTGCCAGCAATGGGGGGGGGAACACTGAAGCTTTCTTT.

This rearrangement joins TRBV7-2 to TRBJ2-5, with 13 bases lining up with TRBD2. J was trimmed by 7 bases and V by 6 bases; bases with no gene match: 8. Germline V gene lookup returns CDR1 SGHTA and CDR2 FQGNSA. The CDR3 sequence is 15 residues long. The CDR3 is CASRLGLAGWGTQYF. The CDR3 DNA follows: TGTGCCAGCAGACTGGGACTAGCGGGGTGGGGGACCCAGTACTTC.

V is TRBV9 and J is TRBJ2-1, with D perhaps TRBD2 (6 bases). V was pared by 2 bases and J by 7 bases, with 16 bases between. This CDR3 is built from 15 residues. Germline loops: CDR1 SGDLS, CDR2 YYNGEE. CDR3 amino acids: CASSVGGASSNEQFF. The DNA for the CDR3 is TGTGCCAGCAGCGTGGGCGGGGCCTCTTCGAATGAGCAGTTCTTC.

The chain links TRBV11-3 to TRBJ2-7, with 8 bases identical to TRBD2. Germline V gene lookup returns CDR1 SGHNT and CDR2 YENEEA. The CDR3 length is 14 residues. The V gene end was trimmed by 5 bases and the J gene end by 2 bases; junction bases not matched to a gene: 5. Here the CDR3 reads CASSPRGGTYEQYF. CDR3 DNA: TGTGCCAGCAGCCCCCGGGGGGGAACCTACGAGCAGTACTTC.

The CDR3: CASRPLGDLYEQYF. DNA for the CDR3: TGTGCCAGCAGGCCACTCGGGGATCTGTACGAGCAGTACTTC. The chain couples TRBV6-5 to TRBJ2-7, with TRBD2 as a possible D gene (5 bases). Germline CDR1 is MNHEY and CDR2 is SVGAGI. Between the trimmed V and J ends, which lost 6 bases and 4 bases, there was a span of 16 bases. This CDR3 has 14 residues.

The chain combines TRBV4-3 with TRBJ2-1, with D perhaps TRBD2 (7 bases). V dropped 2 bases and J dropped 0 bases, with 11 bases sitting between them. The CDR3 is 16 amino acids. Germline values: CDR1 LGHNA, CDR2 YSLEER. In DNA form, the CDR3 reads TGCGCCAGCAGCCAACTCGCGGGGGCCTCCTACAATGAGCAGTTCTTC. Translation: CASSQLAGASYNEQFF.

This clone has more than one count but fewer than ten. The V and J genes are TRBV27 and TRBJ1-5; 9 nucleotides agree with TRBD1. With V trimmed by 5 bases and J by 7 bases, 12 bases remained unmatched. The CDR3 covers 16 residues. CDR1 is MNHEY and CDR2 is SMNVEV in the germline V gene (reference sequence). CDR3 coding DNA: TGTGCCAGCAGTCCCTTGACAGGGGGAGCCAGACAGCCCCAGCATTTT. Its protein product is CASSPLTGGARQPQHF.

The chain recombines TRBV7-2 with TRBJ2-5, with 10 positions matching TRBD2. The CDR3 has 17 amino acids. Germline assignment: CDR1 SGHTA and CDR2 FQGNSA. Losses at the gene ends were 0 bases for V and 5 bases for J; bases not matched to a gene: 9. The CDR3 region is CASSLAAAAGGLETQYF. CDR3 sequence (DNA): TGTGCCAGCAGCTTAGCAGCAGCAGCGGGGGGGCTGGAGACCCAGTACTTC.

This clone showed up just a few times. The gene calls are TRBV5-4 and TRBJ2-6; TRBD1 aligns across 7 bases. The CDR3 sequence is 16 residues long. Germline trimming cut 4 bases from V and 0 bases from J; bases unmatched to any gene: 4. Germline V gene lookup returns CDR1 SGHNT and CDR2 YYREEE (reference sequence). In DNA form, the CDR3 reads TGTGCCAGCAGCCAAGCAGGGGGCTCTGGGGCCAACGTCCTGACTTTC. Its protein is CASSQAGGSGANVLTF.

This clone was observed once. The chain couples TRBV5-5 to TRBJ2-1, with D possibly matching TRBD1 (5 bases). V shed 4 bases and J shed 1 base, with 12 bases lying between them. Germline CDR1 is SGHKS and CDR2 is YYEKEE (reference sequence). The CDR3 has 15 residues. The CDR3 region is CASSVVRQSYNEQFF. The CDR3 DNA is TGTGCCAGCAGCGTCGTACGACAGTCCTACAATGAGCAGTTCTTC.

The chain has TRBV10-3 and TRBJ1-2, with 8 nucleotides matching TRBD1. The CDR3 loop spans 15 amino acids. Germline V gene sequence: CDR1 ENHRY, CDR2 SYGVKD. V trimming: 2 bases; J trimming: 4 bases; junction bases outside the gene matches: 6. CDR3 nucleotides: TGTGCCATCAGTGAGCCCTACAGGGGGGGCTATGGCTACACCTTC. Encoded protein: CAISEPYRGGYGYTF.

The rearrangement uses TRBV13 and TRBJ1-1; TRBD1 aligns across 8 bases. This CDR3 region has 14 residues. The junction had 7 bases not matched to a gene; V was cut back by 5 bases and J by 5 bases. CDR1 is PRHDT, CDR2 FYEKMQ, per germline (reference sequence). The CDR3 DNA sequence: TGTGCCAGCAGCGGACGGACAGGGTATACTGAAGCTTTCTTT. This sequence encodes CASSGRTGYTEAFF.

The chain combines TRBV11-2 with TRBJ2-1; TRBD2 agrees at 12 bases. The CDR3 extends over 16 amino acids. J lost 8 bases, V lost 5 bases, and 10 bases had no gene match. Germline V gene sequence: CDR1 SGHAT, CDR2 FQNNGV. CDR3 DNA: TGTGCCAGCAGCCGCGGGACTAGCGGGTTAGGCTATGAGCAGTTCTTC. This translates into CASSRGTSGLGYEQFF.

DNA of the CDR3: TGTGCCAGTAGTTCCGACAGGGTGGGATACATTCAGTACTTC. It codes for CASSSDRVGYIQYF. The chain employs TRBV19 and TRBJ2-4, with TRBD1 identical over 7 bases. This CDR3 comprises 14 residues. Germline-derived CDR1 and CDR2 are LNHDA and SQIVND (reference sequence). Trimming at V came to 5 bases and at J to 8 bases, leaving 9 bases not matched to a gene.

This clone was recorded a few times. This rearrangement joins TRBV2 to TRBJ1-3, with 11 bases identical to TRBD1. The V and J ends lost 7 bases and 8 bases, in that order; junction bases with no gene match: 7. Germline V lookup: CDR1 SNHLY, CDR2 FYNNEI. This CDR3 comprises 14 residues. CDR3 loop: CASIKDRGLYTIYF. The DNA of the CDR3 is TGTGCCAGCATTAAGGACAGGGGGCTCTACACCATATATTTT. Complete variable domain (other parts from reference TRBV2 and TRBJ1-3): EPEVTQTPSHQVTQMGQEVILRCVPISNHLYFYWYRQILGQKVEFLVSFYNNEISEKSEIFDDQFSVERPDGSNFTLKIRSTKLEDSAMYFCASIKDRGLYTIYFGEGSWLTVV.

V and J are TRBV7-9 and TRBJ1-1; D is unresolved. Germline V gene data show CDR1 as SEHNR and CDR2 as FQNEAQ (reference sequence). The CDR3 contains 12 residues. V was clipped by 1 base and J by 5 bases, with 5 bases between them. The CDR3 DNA sequence: TGTGCCAGCAGCTTAGACGGGACTGAAGCTTTCTTT. Its protein is CASSLDGTEAFF.

This clone was detected once. The gene calls are TRBV6-5 and TRBJ1-4, with 7 bases fitting TRBD1. J gave up 12 bases and V 5 bases, and 6 bases lay outside the gene matches. CDR3 length equals 12 residues. From germline, CDR1 is MNHEY and CDR2 SVGAGI. The DNA for the CDR3 is TGTGCCAGCAGTCGACCCGGGACAGAACTGTTTTTT. Residues: CASSRPGTELFF.

The chain uses TRBV19 and TRBJ1-1, with D perhaps matching TRBD1 (6 bases). Germline V lookup: CDR1 LNHDA, CDR2 SQIVND (reference sequence). The CDR3 is 13 amino acids. The ends were cut back, 6 bases at V and 4 bases at J, with 12 bases in the middle. The DNA for the CDR3 is TGTGCCAGTAGCTGGGTGGGGGCCACTGAAGCTTTCTTT. This translates into CASSWVGATEAFF.